This passage covers 29 T cell receptor beta chains from one sample sequenced in a study of blood T cell repertoires in COVID-19 (dated by TCRdb to 2020 to 2021). The library was generated by the immunoSEQ multiplex PCR assay. Entries here come from immuneACCESS through TCRdb and include only in-frame sequences with V and J called. Some clones fail to appear in such tables; in the studies checked, an unresolved V gene covers under half of the shortfall, and the cause of the remainder is unknown. The sample profile shows about 440,000 clones; about 90% of them were found once. The top ten hold 0.6% of the sample. Sequencing input: PBMCs or T cells enriched from blood (not recorded which). The receptors were sampled from a man between 18 and 35 years old who had recovered from COVID-19.

This chain connects TRBV9 to TRBJ2-3; D gene unclear. Germline V gene sequence: CDR1 SGDLS, CDR2 YYNGEE. Trimming removed 0 bases at V and 3 bases at J, with 17 bases between. This CDR3 has 17 amino acids. CDR3 loop: CASSVDPSGTGTDTQYF. CDR3 in DNA: TGTGCCAGCAGCGTAGACCCTAGTGGAACTGGAACAGATACGCAGTATTTT.

The chain uses TRBV4-1 and TRBJ2-3; D possibly corresponds to TRBD2 (6 bases). The germline V gene has CDR1 MGHRA and CDR2 YSYEKL. Trimming stripped 5 bases from V and 4 bases from J, with 22 bases between. The CDR3 extends over 17 amino acids. The DNA for the CDR3 is TGCGCCAGCAGCGCTCTGGGACTTGGGCAAGTGCCAGATACGCAGTATTTT. Translating it yields CASSALGLGQVPDTQYF.

The rearrangement joins TRBV3-1 (or the pseudogene TRBV3-2) to TRBJ2-7; 8 bases align to TRBD2. CDR3 size: 15 residues. V gave up 2 bases and J gave up 9 bases; unmatched junction bases: 12. The germline gives CDR1 LGHDT, CDR2 YNNKEL (reference sequence). The CDR3 loop reads CASSQLTGTRVVQYF. In DNA form, the CDR3 reads TGTGCCAGCAGCCAACTCACCGGGACTAGAGTCGTGCAGTACTTC.

The V and J genes are TRBV7-3 and TRBJ1-1; TRBD1 is a possible D gene (5 bases). CDR3 length equals 15 residues. V dropped 0 bases and J dropped 3 bases, with 11 bases sitting between them. CDR1 is SGHTA and CDR2 is FQGTGA in the germline V gene. Written as DNA, the CDR3 is TGTGCCAGCAGCTTAACTTCCGCAGGGTACACTGAAGCTTTCTTT. This encodes CASSLTSAGYTEAFF.

CDR3 nucleotides: TGTGCCAGCCAGGGGTCGAGGGGCTACACCTTC. As protein: CASQGSRGYTF. This chain joins TRBV28 and TRBJ1-2, with a possible D match to TRBD1 (6 bases). There are 11 residues in the CDR3. Germline CDR1 is MDHEN and CDR2 is SYDVKM. The germline V and J ends were trimmed by 8 bases and 8 bases, with 12 bases remaining between them.

The V and J genes are TRBV27 and TRBJ1-6; D gene uncertain. Germline CDR1 MNHEY, CDR2 SMNVEV (reference sequence). CDR3 length: 15 residues. V was trimmed by 2 bases and J by 7 bases, leaving 12 bases between them. CDR3: CASSLAETRNSPLHF. For the CDR3, the DNA is TGTGCCAGCAGTTTAGCCGAGACACGGAATTCACCCCTCCACTTT.

This chain uses TRBV4-1 with TRBJ1-6, with D possibly matching TRBD1 (5 bases). The CDR3 spans 18 residues. The V gene lost 3 bases and the J gene lost 3 bases, with 18 bases spanning the gap. Germline loops: CDR1 MGHRA, CDR2 YSYEKL. CDR3 sequence: CASSHNIGTGYYNSPLHF. The CDR3, as DNA: TGCGCCAGCAGCCACAATATAGGTACAGGATACTATAATTCACCCCTCCACTTT.

The genes are TRBV27 and TRBJ2-7, with 11 nucleotides matching TRBD2. V was pared by 3 bases and J by 2 bases, with 9 bases of the junction left unmatched. This CDR3 comprises 17 residues. The V gene's germline CDR1 is MNHEY and CDR2 SMNVEV (reference sequence). The CDR3: CASSFFRTSGRPYEQYF. CDR3 nucleotide sequence: TGTGCCAGCAGTTTTTTTAGGACTAGCGGGCGCCCCTACGAGCAGTACTTC.

This clone appeared once. The DNA for the CDR3 is TGTGCCAGCAGTGATGGGCAGGGGACGAACACTGAAGCTTTCTTT. Translation gives CASSDGQGTNTEAFF. The chain recombines TRBV6-1 with TRBJ1-1, with D perhaps TRBD1 (6 bases). Germline V gene sequence: CDR1 MNHNS, CDR2 SASEGT. V was cut by 3 bases and J by 1 base, with 12 bases left in between. This CDR3 region has 15 residues.

The chain uses TRBV19 and TRBJ1-1; D uncertain. The CDR3 has 14 amino acids. Trimming took off 2 bases at V and 6 bases at J, with 13 bases between the two ends. Per the germline V gene, CDR1 is LNHDA and CDR2 is SQIVND (reference sequence). The CDR3 coding sequence is TGTGCCAGTAGTATACGGTACGGAGTCGCTGAAGCTTTCTTT. Translating it yields CASSIRYGVAEAFF.

J is TRBJ1-5 and V is TRBV28; TRBD1 aligns across 8 bases. This CDR3 has 16 amino acids. Looked up from germline, CDR1 is MDHEN and CDR2 is SYDVKM. V gave up 0 bases and J gave up 5 bases; unmatched junction bases: 6. The CDR3 DNA is TGTGCCAGCAGTTTATGGGACAGGGTTTATCATCAGCCCCAGCATTTT. Its translation is CASSLWDRVYHQPQHF.

This clone was recorded once. The rearrangement joins TRBV5-1 to TRBJ2-6, with a weak D call TRBD1 (5 bases). Trimming took 0 bases from V and 4 from J, leaving 8 bases between them. Germline values: CDR1 SGHRS, CDR2 YFSETQ. The CDR3 contains 15 residues. The CDR3 protein is CASSLAAGGANVLTF. The CDR3 DNA reads TGCGCCAGCAGCTTGGCGGCAGGGGGGGCCAACGTCCTGACTTTC. The complete variable domain, with remaining parts taken from reference TRBV5-1 and TRBJ2-6, reads KAGVTQTPRYLIKTRGQQVTLSCSPISGHRSVSWYQQTPGQGLQFLFEYFSETQRNKGNFPGRFSGRQFSNSRSEMNVSTLELGDSALYLCASSLAAGGANVLTFGAGSRLTVL.

V usage is TRBV7-6 and J usage is TRBJ2-2; 7 nucleotides align to TRBD2. Germline V CDR1 and CDR2: SGHVS, FNYEAQ. The CDR3 totals 15 residues. V shed 4 bases and J 5 bases; nucleotides not matched to a gene: 7. The CDR3 bases are TGTGCCAGCAGCTCGACAGAAGCGGGGACCGGGGAGCTGTTTTTT. This translates into CASSSTEAGTGELFF.

This rearrangement joins TRBV24-1 to TRBJ2-1; 8 bases are shared with TRBD1. Germline V gives CDR1 KGHDR, CDR2 SFDVKD. The CDR3 covers 16 residues. V trimming: 5 bases; J trimming: 8 bases; junction bases outside the gene matches: 13. DNA of the CDR3: TGTGCCACCAGTGTTCGGACAGGGAAGGACCATTATGAGCAGTTCTTC. This gives the protein CATSVRTGKDHYEQFF.

In DNA form, the CDR3 reads TGTGCCAGCAGCTTAGCTGGACTAGCGGGAGGGTCCAAGGGCCAGCAGTACTTC. Its protein is CASSLAGLAGGSKGQQYF. The chain has TRBV7-2 and TRBJ2-7, with 15 nucleotides matching TRBD2. The CDR3 is 18 amino acids. Unmatched junction bases numbered 11, after V lost 0 bases and J lost 8 bases. Per the germline V gene, CDR1 is SGHTA and CDR2 is FQGNSA. The full variable domain, rest sourced from reference TRBV7-2 and TRBJ2-7, is GAGVSQSPSNKVTEKGKDVELRCDPISGHTALYWYRQSLGQGLEFLIYFQGNSAPDKSGLPSDRFSAERTGGSVSTLTIQRTQQEDSAVYLCASSLAGLAGGSKGQQYFGPGTRLTVT.

The genes are TRBV9 and TRBJ2-1, with TRBD2 identical over 11 bases. The CDR3 totals 16 residues. Trimming at V came to 3 bases and at J to 5 bases, leaving 7 bases not matched to a gene. The germline gives CDR1 SGDLS, CDR2 YYNGEE. The CDR3 region is CASSDFSGRGNNEQFF. The DNA of the CDR3 is TGTGCCAGCAGCGATTTTAGCGGGAGGGGTAACAATGAGCAGTTCTTC.

The chain employs TRBV10-3 and TRBJ2-1; tentative D call: TRBD1 (6 bases). CDR3 length: 14 amino acids. Between the trimmed V and J ends, which lost 6 bases and 4 bases, there was a span of 13 bases. CDR1 is ENHRY, CDR2 SYGVKD, per germline. In nucleotides, the CDR3 is TGTGCCATCAGCCCAGGGGAAGGGTACAATGAGCAGTTCTTC. Protein product: CAISPGEGYNEQFF.

The chain carries TRBV5-4 and TRBJ1-1; D perhaps matches TRBD1 (5 bases). CDR1 is SGHNT, CDR2 YYREEE, per germline (reference sequence). This CDR3 spans 14 amino acids. The ends were cut back, 0 bases at V and 4 bases at J, with 10 bases in the middle. CDR3 region: CASSLGVGRTEAFF. Here the CDR3 DNA reads TGTGCCAGCAGCTTGGGGGTGGGGCGCACTGAAGCTTTCTTT. The variable domain in full, with the rest retrieved from reference TRBV5-4 and TRBJ1-1, is ETGVTQSPTHLIKTRGQQVTLRCSSQSGHNTVSWYQQALGQGPQFIFQYYREEENGRGNFPPRFSGLQFPNYSSELNVNALELDDSALYLCASSLGVGRTEAFFGQGTRLTVV.

The rearrangement uses TRBV7-3 and TRBJ2-2; 14 bases map to TRBD2. The CDR3 consists of 15 residues. CDR1 is SGHTA, CDR2 FQGTGA, per germline. The junction had 4 bases not matched to a gene; V was cut back by 7 bases and J by 6 bases. CDR3 sequence (DNA): TGTGCCAGCAACGGACTAGCGGGAGGCGCCGGGGAGCTGTTTTTT. Encoded protein: CASNGLAGGAGELFF.

This clone was seen a few times. This chain joins TRBV6-5 and TRBJ1-6; 8 bases agree with TRBD1. Looked up from germline, CDR1 is MNHEY and CDR2 is SVGAGI. This CDR3 is built from 15 residues. The J segment lost 9 bases and the V segment lost 5 bases, leaving 9 bases of the junction unmatched. CDR3 coding DNA: TGTGCCAGCAGTCTAGACAGGGGTGGAAGTTCACCCCTCCACTTT. Amino acid sequence: CASSLDRGGSSPLHF.

Regarding this clone: The junction and the germline gene differ at one end; a read error may be behind it. The chain uses TRBV7-9 and TRBJ1-2, with TRBD1 as a possible D gene (5 bases). The CDR3 sequence is 16 residues long. Germline lookup yields CDR1 SEHNR and CDR2 FQNEAQ (reference sequence). The CDR3 protein is CASSLASAGVGYGYTF. CDR3 DNA: TGTGCCAGCAGTTTAGCCTCCGCGGGGGTGGGATATGGCTACACCTTC.

The rearrangement joins TRBV6-5 to TRBJ1-6; TRBD1 matches 7 bases. The CDR3 totals 14 residues. Trimming took 6 bases from V and 6 from J; bases not matched to a gene: 5. Per the germline V gene, CDR1 is MNHEY and CDR2 is SVGAGI. The CDR3: CASRNRDSNSPLHF. For the CDR3, the DNA is TGTGCCAGCAGGAACCGGGACAGTAATTCACCCCTCCACTTT.

The V call is TRBV5-4, the J call TRBJ2-2; perhaps TRBD2 as D (7 bases). V was pared by 5 bases and J by 6 bases, with 17 bases between. Germline V CDR1 and CDR2: SGHNT, YYREEE (reference sequence). CDR3 length: 15 amino acids. The CDR3 here is CASSYKGGQAGELFF. In nucleotides, the CDR3 is TGTGCCAGCAGTTATAAGGGGGGGCAGGCCGGGGAGCTGTTTTTT.

The V gene is TRBV19, the J gene TRBJ1-4; 7 bases are shared with TRBD1. Per the germline V gene, CDR1 is LNHDA and CDR2 is SQIVND (reference sequence). The length of the CDR3 is 14 residues. With V trimmed by 10 bases and J by 7 bases, 12 bases remained unmatched. CDR3 residues: CATQNRGGSEKLFF. The DNA of the CDR3 is TGTGCCACCCAAAACAGGGGTGGGAGTGAAAAACTGTTTTTT.

The genes are TRBV7-2 and TRBJ2-7, with D uncertain. Germline V gene lookup returns CDR1 SGHTA and CDR2 FQGNSA. The CDR3 sequence is 15 residues long. The V gene lost 3 bases and the J gene lost 0 bases, with 12 bases spanning the gap. CDR3 nucleotide sequence: TGTGCCAGCAGCTTCATCGCGTCCCTCTCCTACGAGCAGTACTTC. Translating gives CASSFIASLSYEQYF.

In its sample, this clone was seen a few times. The chain recombines TRBV14 with TRBJ2-3; TRBD1 might be the D (6 bases). CDR1 is SGHDN and CDR2 is FVKESK in the germline V gene. The CDR3 runs to 15 residues. V was trimmed by 4 bases and J by 1 base, leaving 12 bases between them. The CDR3 DNA reads TGTGCCAGCAGCCGCGGACAGAAGGGCACAGATACGCAGTATTTT. Amino acids: CASSRGQKGTDTQYF.

The chain has TRBV29-1 and TRBJ2-1; D ambiguous. The CDR3 runs 14 residues. The germline V gene encodes CDR1 SQVTM and CDR2 ANQGSEA. V was pared by 7 bases and J by 7 bases, with 20 bases between. The CDR3 region is CSATGSETTNEQFF. The CDR3 DNA reads as TGCAGCGCCACCGGGTCCGAAACTACTAATGAGCAGTTCTTC.

The genes are TRBV9 and TRBJ2-3, with D unresolved. V lost 0 bases, J lost 0 bases, and 5 bases lay in between. The CDR3 totals 14 residues. Germline V gene lookup returns CDR1 SGDLS and CDR2 YYNGEE. This CDR3 reads CASSVDYSTDTQYF. The CDR3 nucleotides read TGTGCCAGCAGCGTAGACTACAGCACAGATACGCAGTATTTT.

The CDR3 nucleotides read TGTGCCAGCACCCTCTCCGGCTATGGCTACACCTTC. Its protein product is CASTLSGYGYTF. The chain is built from TRBV28 and TRBJ1-2; D not certain. V was pared by 7 bases and J by 4 bases, with 10 bases between. Germline CDR1 reads MDHEN; CDR2 reads SYDVKM. The CDR3 length is 12 residues.